This is a list of T cell receptor beta chains from one sample in a study of T cells in Graves' hyperthyroidism and ophthalmopathy. TCRdb recomputed calls from the multiplex PCR reads with MiXCR, one row per CDR3 protein. This sample has approximately 610,000 distinct CDR3 sequences, with approximately 15% found just once. The sequencing sample was made of blood. The receptor source for this set is a woman between 40 and 55 years old with Graves' ophthalmopathy. CDR3s leave out the opening cysteine and the closing phenylalanine or tryptophan.

TRBJ2-2	TRBV12-5	ASGLGRRTNTGELF
TRBJ2-7	TRBV27	ASGLAGSSYEQY
TRBJ2-5	TRBV9	ASSVGIAGGQETQY
TRBJ2-7	TRBV29-1	SVSGLAGDQLY
TRBJ1-2	TRBV10-3	AISVGVAGGYT
TRBJ2-7	TRBV12-5	ASGLVLGEEAYEQY
TRBJ1-5	TRBV6-5	ASSYSRGRQPQH
TRBJ1-5	TRBV19	ASSSGQGGNNQPQH
TRBJ1-6	TRBV6-1	ASVRSAGGADNSPLH
TRBJ2-2	TRBV11-1	ASSLRSGLVIPGELF
TRBJ2-5	TRBV2	ASSVVQETQY
TRBJ2-2	TRBV2	ASKWGTNTGELF
TRBJ1-6	TRBV28	ASKRSYNSPLH
TRBJ2-7	TRBV18	ASSPQASYEQY
TRBJ1-2	TRBV5-1	ASSLEGDSYGYT
TRBJ1-1	TRBV6-1	ASSESPAQVDVGTEAF
TRBJ2-6	TRBV27	ASTSLGVSGANVLT
TRBJ2-7	TRBV28	ASSLRTGGDYEQY
TRBJ1-1	TRBV10-3	ASSFRQGKAF
TRBJ2-7	TRBV19	ASSIGTGSSYEQY
TRBJ1-2	TRBV27	ASSLRAQQGGYT
TRBJ1-5	TRBV12-3/TRBV12-4	ASSVAVGNQPQH
TRBJ2-7	TRBV10-3	AISTTSGEQY
TRBJ2-1	TRBV27	ASSNPGQVGNEQF
TRBJ2-5	TRBV6-5	ASSLTGMETQY
TRBJ2-7	TRBV19	ASGAGVGYEQY
TRBJ2-5	TRBV12-5	ASGPGTEETQY
TRBJ2-2	TRBV3-1	ASSQDLFRGGELF
TRBJ1-1	TRBV6-2/TRBV6-3	ASKYQPGQGTTNTEAF
TRBJ2-7	TRBV29-1	SVAGTGVLYEQY
TRBJ2-7	TRBV10-1	ASNRDRGRTAKFTYEQY
TRBJ2-5	TRBV11-2	ASSPPHADRAEETQY
TRBJ1-5	TRBV28	ASTRDGLYSNQPQH
TRBJ2-7	TRBV6-2/TRBV6-3	ASSTSLGEQY
TRBJ2-7	TRBV7-6	ASSFGHTYEQY
TRBJ1-2	TRBV29-1	SVEVTERYGYT
TRBJ2-7	TRBV10-1	ASSEVTPGNHYEQY
TRBJ1-1	TRBV27	ASSLFTPRNTEAF
TRBJ2-3	TRBV6-1	ASEGSTDTQY
TRBJ2-7	TRBV12-3/TRBV12-4	ASSNDRGRNEQY
TRBJ1-5	TRBV18	ASSPPRTGGNQPQH
TRBJ1-1	TRBV11-2	ASSLKGRTMNTEAF
TRBJ2-7	TRBV6-1	ASRDPGTGIDEQY
TRBJ2-7	TRBV29-1	SVKTGLYEQY
TRBJ2-5	TRBV19	ASSIGAGSVETQY
TRBJ2-7	TRBV29-1	SVVEGGPYEQY
TRBJ2-7	TRBV6-5	ASSYPTSFNSYEQY
TRBJ1-1	TRBV5-1	ASSLTGADTGAF
TRBJ2-5	TRBV11-2	ASSLWGETQY
TRBJ2-5	TRBV7-9	ASSLSGTGYMKTQY